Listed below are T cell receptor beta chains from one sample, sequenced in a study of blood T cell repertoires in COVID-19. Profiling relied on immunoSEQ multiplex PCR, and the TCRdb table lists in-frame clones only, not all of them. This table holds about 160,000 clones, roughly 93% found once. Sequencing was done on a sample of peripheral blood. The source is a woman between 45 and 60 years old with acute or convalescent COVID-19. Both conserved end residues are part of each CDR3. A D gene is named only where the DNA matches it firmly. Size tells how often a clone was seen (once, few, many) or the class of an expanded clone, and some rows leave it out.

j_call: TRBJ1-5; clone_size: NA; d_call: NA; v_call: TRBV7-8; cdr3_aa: CASSPTTEYYQPQHF; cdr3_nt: TGTGCCAGCAGCCCTACGACAGAGTATTATCAGCCCCAGCATTTT
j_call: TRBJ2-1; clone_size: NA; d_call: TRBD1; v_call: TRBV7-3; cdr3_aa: CASSIDRDHNEQFF; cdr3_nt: TGTGCCAGCAGCATTGACAGGGATCACAATGAGCAGTTCTTC
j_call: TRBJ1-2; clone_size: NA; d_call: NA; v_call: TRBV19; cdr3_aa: CASIEAGLNYGYTF; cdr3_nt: TGTGCCAGTATCGAAGCGGGACTTAACTATGGCTACACCTTC
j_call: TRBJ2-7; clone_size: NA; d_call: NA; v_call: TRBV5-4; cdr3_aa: CASSLIGQNYEQYF; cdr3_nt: TGTGCCAGCAGCCTAATCGGACAGAACTACGAGCAGTACTTC
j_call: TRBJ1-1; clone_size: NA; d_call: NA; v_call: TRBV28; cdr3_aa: CASSRSGGGATTEAFF; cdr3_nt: TGTGCCAGCAGTAGATCGGGAGGGGGGGCGACAACTGAAGCTTTCTTT
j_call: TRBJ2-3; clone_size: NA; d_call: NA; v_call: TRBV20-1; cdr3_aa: CSASAVTGRTDTQYF; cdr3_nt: TGCAGTGCTAGTGCGGTAACAGGTCGAACAGATACGCAGTATTTT
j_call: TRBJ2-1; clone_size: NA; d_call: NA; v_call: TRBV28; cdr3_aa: CASSSVSRERGNYNEQFF; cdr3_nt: TGTGCCAGCAGTTCGGTCTCTAGGGAGAGAGGGAACTACAATGAGCAGTTCTTC
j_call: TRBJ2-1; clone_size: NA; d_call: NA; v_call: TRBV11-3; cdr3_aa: CASSLDGQSYNEQFF; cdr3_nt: TGTGCCAGCAGCTTAGACGGACAGTCCTACAATGAGCAGTTCTTC
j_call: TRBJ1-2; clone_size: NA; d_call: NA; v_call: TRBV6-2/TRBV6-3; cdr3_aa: CASSRGYGYTF; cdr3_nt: TGTGCCAGCAGCCGAGGATATGGCTACACCTTC
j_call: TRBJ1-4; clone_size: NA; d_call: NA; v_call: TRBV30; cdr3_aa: CAWSTDSFNEKLFF; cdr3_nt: TGTGCCTGGAGTACAGACAGCTTTAATGAAAAACTGTTTTTT
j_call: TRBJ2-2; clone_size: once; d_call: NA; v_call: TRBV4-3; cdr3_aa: CASSQGTRPNTGELFF; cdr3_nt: TGCGCCAGCAGCCAGGGTACTAGACCGAACACCGGGGAGCTGTTTTTT
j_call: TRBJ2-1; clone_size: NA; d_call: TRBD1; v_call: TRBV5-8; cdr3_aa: CASSFDRGWEQFF; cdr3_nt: TGTGCCAGCAGCTTCGACAGGGGCTGGGAGCAGTTCTTC
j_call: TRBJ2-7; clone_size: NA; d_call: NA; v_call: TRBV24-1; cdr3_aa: CATSGRKSEQYF; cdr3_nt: TGTGCCACCAGTGGGAGGAAAAGTGAGCAGTACTTC
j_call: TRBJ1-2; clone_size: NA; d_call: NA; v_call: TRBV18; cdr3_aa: CASSSGQIVMGYTF; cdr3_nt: TGTGCCAGCTCTTCCGGACAGATTGTGATGGGCTACACCTTC
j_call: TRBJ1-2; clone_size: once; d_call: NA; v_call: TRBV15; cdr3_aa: CATSREPENRVGYTF; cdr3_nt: TGTGCCACCAGCAGAGAGCCGGAAAACAGGGTCGGCTACACCTTC
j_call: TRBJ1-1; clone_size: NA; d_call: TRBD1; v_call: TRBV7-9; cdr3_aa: CASSWGQTNTEAFF; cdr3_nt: TGTGCCAGCAGCTGGGGACAGACGAACACTGAAGCTTTCTTT
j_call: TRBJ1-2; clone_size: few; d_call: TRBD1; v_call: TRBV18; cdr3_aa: CASSPPRTGLLNYGYTF; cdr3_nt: TGTGCCAGCTCACCCCCACGGACAGGACTACTTAACTATGGCTACACCTTC
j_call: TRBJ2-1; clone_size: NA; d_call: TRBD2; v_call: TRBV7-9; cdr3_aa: CASSQPGLAGGTLENEQFF; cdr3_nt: TGTGCCAGCAGTCAACCGGGACTAGCGGGGGGCACCCTTGAGAATGAGCAGTTCTTC
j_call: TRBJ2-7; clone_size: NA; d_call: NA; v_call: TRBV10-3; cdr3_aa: CAIRGHKSYEQYF; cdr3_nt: TGTGCCATCAGGGGGCATAAATCCTACGAGCAGTACTTC
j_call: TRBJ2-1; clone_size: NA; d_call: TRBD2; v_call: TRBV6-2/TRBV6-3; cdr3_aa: CASSYSVAGNEQFF; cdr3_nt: TGTGCCAGCAGTTACTCAGTAGCGGGCAATGAGCAGTTCTTC
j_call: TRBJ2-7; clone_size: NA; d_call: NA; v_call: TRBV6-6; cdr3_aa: CASRGGYEQYF; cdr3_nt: TGTGCCAGCAGGGGGGGCTACGAGCAGTACTTC
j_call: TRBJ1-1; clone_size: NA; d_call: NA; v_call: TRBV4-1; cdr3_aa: CASSTRERQTSGAFF; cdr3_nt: TGCGCCAGCAGCACCCGGGAAAGACAAACTTCGGGAGCTTTCTTT
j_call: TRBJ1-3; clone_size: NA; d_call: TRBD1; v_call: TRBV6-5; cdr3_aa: CASSPDRGSGNTIYF; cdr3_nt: TGTGCCAGCAGTCCCGACAGGGGGTCGGGAAACACCATATATTTT
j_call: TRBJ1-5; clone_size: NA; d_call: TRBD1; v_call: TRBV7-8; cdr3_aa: CASSFWTGGFSNQPQHF; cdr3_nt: TGTGCCAGCAGCTTTTGGACAGGGGGATTCAGCAATCAGCCCCAGCATTTT
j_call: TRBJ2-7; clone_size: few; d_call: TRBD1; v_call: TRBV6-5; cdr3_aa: CASSLPGTGPHEQYF; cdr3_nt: TGTGCCAGCAGCCTTCCCGGGACAGGGCCCCACGAGCAGTACTTC
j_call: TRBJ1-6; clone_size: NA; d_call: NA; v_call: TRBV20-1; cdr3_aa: CSASPGTTFNSPLHF; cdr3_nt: TGCAGTGCTAGTCCGGGGACAACTTTTAATTCACCCCTCCACTTT
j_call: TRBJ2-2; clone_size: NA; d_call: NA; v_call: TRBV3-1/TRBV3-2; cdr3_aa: CASSPRDVPQNTGELFF; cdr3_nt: TGTGCCAGCAGCCCCCGGGATGTGCCCCAGAACACCGGGGAGCTGTTTTTT
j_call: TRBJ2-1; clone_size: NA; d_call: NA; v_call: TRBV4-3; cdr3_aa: CASSQEPTQYNEQFF; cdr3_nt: TGCGCCAGCAGCCAAGAACCGACTCAATACAATGAGCAGTTCTTC
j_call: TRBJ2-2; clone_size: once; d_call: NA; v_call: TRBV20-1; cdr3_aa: CSASYGGFGTGELFF; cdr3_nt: TGCAGTGCTAGTTACGGAGGATTCGGCACCGGGGAGCTGTTTTTT